A single sample is the source of the 17 T cell receptor beta chains below, sequenced in a study of shared clonotypes between healthy human individuals. TCRdb keeps only in-frame clones here, not all; method: immunoSEQ multiplex PCR. Of about 1.4 million clones listed, 96% are singletons. Source material: naive CD4+ T cells sorted from blood. Sample subset: CD45RA+ positively selected. These receptors all come from a young man in good health.

The J gene is TRBJ2-1, the V gene TRBV19; 7 nucleotides line up with TRBD1. This CDR3 is built from 13 residues. Trimming at V came to 10 bases and at J to 4 bases, leaving 7 bases not matched to a gene. Looked up from germline, CDR1 is LNHDA and CDR2 is SQIVND (reference sequence). The CDR3 here is CATWTGSYNEQFF. CDR3 nucleotides: TGTGCCACTTGGACAGGATCTTACAATGAGCAGTTCTTC.

V and J are TRBV7-2 and TRBJ2-1, with no clear D. Germline V lookup: CDR1 SGHTA, CDR2 FQGNSA. This CDR3 contains 15 residues. Deletions cut 4 bases from V and 7 bases from J, with 17 bases between. This CDR3 reads CASSSPFRLENEQFF. The DNA for the CDR3 is TGTGCCAGCAGCTCCCCTTTTAGGTTAGAAAATGAGCAGTTCTTC.

The chain links TRBV29-1 to TRBJ2-5; the D gene is possibly TRBD2 (5 bases). Trimming took off 3 bases at V and 2 bases at J, with 10 bases between the two ends. Germline values: CDR1 SQVTM, CDR2 ANQGSEA. CDR3 length equals 13 residues. CDR3 protein: CSVDRGTQETQYF. The CDR3, as DNA: TGCAGCGTTGATCGGGGTACGCAAGAGACCCAGTACTTC.

The chain employs TRBV5-8 and TRBJ2-7; 7 positions agree with TRBD1. The V and J ends lost 1 base and 0 bases, in that order; junction bases with no gene match: 4. Germline CDR1 is SGHTS and CDR2 is YDEGEE. There are 15 residues in the CDR3. The CDR3 here is CASSLQGVLSYEQYF. For the CDR3, the DNA is TGTGCCAGCAGCTTGCAGGGGGTTCTCTCCTACGAGCAGTACTTC.

The rearrangement joins TRBV7-3 to TRBJ2-4; a possible D gene is TRBD2 (5 bases). V gave up 4 bases and J gave up 6 bases, with 22 bases separating them. Germline CDR1 is SGHTA and CDR2 is FQGTGA. This CDR3 has 17 amino acids. The CDR3 here is CASSSPGLPLAGNIQYF. Here the CDR3 DNA reads TGTGCCAGCAGCTCGCCTGGACTCCCCCTCGCGGGAAACATTCAGTACTTC.

This clone appeared a single time. Other DNA sequences within the sample encode an identical CDR3. This chain connects TRBV18 to TRBJ2-5; possibly TRBD1 or TRBD2 for D (5 bases each). This CDR3 has 14 residues. Germline V lookup: CDR1 KGHSH, CDR2 LQKENI. The V and J ends lost 6 bases and 5 bases respectively, with 16 bases between them. The CDR3 sequence is CASSQGTPQETQYF. In DNA, the CDR3 is TGTGCCAGCTCCCAAGGGACCCCCCAGGAGACCCAGTACTTC.

This chain joins TRBV7-2 and TRBJ1-1; 9 nucleotides match TRBD1. The V gene end was trimmed by 5 bases and the J gene end by 5 bases; junction bases not matched to a gene: 6. The germline V gene encodes CDR1 SGHTA and CDR2 FQGNSA. CDR3 length: 14 residues. The CDR3 is CASSPDRGATEAFF. CDR3 bases: TGTGCCAGCAGCCCGGACAGGGGTGCGACTGAAGCTTTCTTT.

The rearrangement joins TRBV19 to TRBJ1-2; TRBD1 matches 8 bases. CDR3 size: 16 residues. Germline V gene lookup returns CDR1 LNHDA and CDR2 SQIVND (reference sequence). Germline trimming cut 4 bases from V and 0 bases from J; bases unmatched to any gene: 7. For the CDR3, the DNA is TGTGCCAGTAGTACCCGGACAGGGTTAGCTAACTATGGCTACACCTTC. This translates into CASSTRTGLANYGYTF.

The rearrangement uses TRBV6-5 and TRBJ1-5, with a weak D call TRBD1 (5 bases). With 5 bases removed from V and 14 bases from J, the gap between germline ends came to 19 bases. The CDR3 extends over 13 amino acids. Per the germline V gene, CDR1 is MNHEY and CDR2 is SVGAGI. CDR3 amino acids: CASSPEQTGLKHF. The CDR3 coding sequence is TGTGCCAGCAGTCCGGAGCAAACAGGACTTAAGCATTTT.

The chain couples TRBV7-9 to TRBJ2-7; TRBD2 might be the D (7 bases). Germline values: CDR1 SEHNR, CDR2 FQNEAQ (reference sequence). V gave up 1 base and J gave up 5 bases, with 12 bases separating them. The CDR3 is 14 residues long. The CDR3 loop is CASSLEQGGNEQYF. CDR3 coding DNA: TGTGCCAGCAGCTTAGAACAGGGAGGGAACGAGCAGTACTTC.

A single count supports this clone. This chain connects TRBV9 to TRBJ2-7, with 10 bases that match TRBD2. The CDR3 has 18 amino acids. V lost 2 bases and J lost 6; bases outside the gene matches: 17. Germline V gene lookup returns CDR1 SGDLS and CDR2 YYNGEE. CDR3 nucleotide sequence: TGTGCCAGCAGCGTCTCAATCTCTTCACCGGGACTAGCGACCGAGCAGTACTTC. Amino acid sequence: CASSVSISSPGLATEQYF.

Worth noting for this clone: This specimen includes other DNA sequences encoding the same CDR3. The V and J genes are TRBV18 and TRBJ2-3, with 9 positions matching TRBD1. This CDR3 is 15 amino acids long. J lost 4 bases, V lost 0 bases, and 2 bases had no gene match. From germline, CDR1 is KGHSH and CDR2 LQKENI. This CDR3 is CASSPPGQGADTQYF. CDR3 DNA sequence: TGTGCCAGCTCACCACCGGGACAGGGAGCAGATACGCAGTATTTT. The variable domain in full, completed from reference TRBV18 and TRBJ2-3, reads NAGVMQNPRHLVRRRGQEARLRCSPMKGHSHVYWYRQLPEEGLKFMVYLQKENIIDESGMPKERFSAEFPKEGPSILRIQQVVRGDSAAYFCASSPPGQGADTQYFGPGTRLTVL.

The chain uses TRBV5-6 and TRBJ1-2; D gene unclear. The V gene lost 4 bases and the J gene lost 4 bases, with 8 bases spanning the gap. The germline V gene has CDR1 SGHDT and CDR2 YYEEEE. The CDR3 totals 12 residues. CDR3 residues: CASSRVSYGYTF. In nucleotides, the CDR3 is TGTGCCAGCAGCCGGGTGAGCTATGGCTACACCTTC.

This chain connects TRBV28 to TRBJ1-3; D call uncertain. V dropped 8 bases and J dropped 0 bases, with 14 bases sitting between them. Looked up from germline, CDR1 is MDHEN and CDR2 is SYDVKM. The CDR3 contains 15 residues. The chain's CDR3 is CASGLQSNSGNTIYF. CDR3 sequence (DNA): TGTGCCAGCGGGCTCCAAAGCAACTCTGGAAACACCATATATTTT. The full variable domain, its missing parts supplied by reference TRBV28 and TRBJ1-3, is DVKVTQSSRYLVKRTGEKVFLECVQDMDHENMFWYRQDPGLGLRLIYFSYDVKMKEKGDIPEGYSVSREKKERFSLILESASTNQTSMYLCASGLQSNSGNTIYFGEGSWLTVV.

This clone was seen once. V usage is TRBV5-1 and J usage is TRBJ2-2, with 11 positions matching TRBD2. The ends lost 4 bases at V and 7 bases at J; junction bases unmatched: 6. This CDR3 is built from 15 residues. Germline V CDR1 and CDR2: SGHRS, YFSETQ. The CDR3 DNA follows: TGCGCCAGCAGCCCCATAGCGGGAGGGGACGGGGAGCTGTTTTTT. This codes for CASSPIAGGDGELFF.

The chain links TRBV7-6 to TRBJ2-2, with D perhaps matching TRBD1 or TRBD2 (5 bases each). The CDR3 covers 16 residues. V was clipped by 4 bases and J by 4 bases, with 16 bases between them. CDR1 and CDR2 from the germline V gene are SGHVS and FNYEAQ. The CDR3 here is CASSSYEVGGTGELFF. The CDR3 coding sequence is TGTGCCAGCAGCTCGTACGAGGTTGGGGGCACCGGGGAGCTGTTTTTT.

The CDR3 nucleotides read TGTGCCAGCAGGCTCGAAGGGACATACTCCTACGAGCAGTACTTC. It codes for CASRLEGTYSYEQYF. The V call is TRBV6-5, the J call TRBJ2-7; possibly TRBD1 for D (6 bases). Germline V gives CDR1 MNHEY, CDR2 SVGAGI. V was shortened by 6 bases and J by 0 bases, with 15 bases between the two germline ends. The CDR3 is made up of 15 amino acids.